This T cell receptor (beta chain) is from a study of radiotherapy plus CTLA-4 blockade in lung cancer. Repertoires were generated with immunoSEQ multiplex PCR, while TCRdb's copy carries only in-frame clones and drops some. The sample contains 55,000 to 65,000 clones, 70% to 80% of which appear only once. CDR3 length: 16 residues. Germline trimming cut 4 bases from V and 10 bases from J; bases unmatched to any gene: 11. The germline CDR1 and CDR2 sequences are MNHNS and SASEGT. The sequence was obtained from a human donor with non-small cell lung cancer who had a partial response to radiotherapy plus ipilimumab. J is TRBJ1-6 and V is TRBV6-1; 9 nucleotides match TRBD1. The starting material was peripheral blood, obtained from a patient treated with radiotherapy plus ipilimumab. As DNA, the CDR3 is TGTGCCAGCAGTGCTAATCCGGGACAGGGTCCGTCACCCCTCCACTTT. Translating it yields CASSANPGQGPSPLHF.